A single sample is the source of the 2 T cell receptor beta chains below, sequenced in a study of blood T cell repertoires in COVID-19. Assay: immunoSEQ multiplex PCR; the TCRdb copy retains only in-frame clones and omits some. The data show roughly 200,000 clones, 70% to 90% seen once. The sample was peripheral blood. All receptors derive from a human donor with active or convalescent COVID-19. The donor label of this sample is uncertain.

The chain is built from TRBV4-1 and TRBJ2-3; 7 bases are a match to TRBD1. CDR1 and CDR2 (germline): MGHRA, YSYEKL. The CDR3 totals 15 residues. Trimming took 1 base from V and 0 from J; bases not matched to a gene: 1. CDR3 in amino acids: CASSQVGQSTDTQYF. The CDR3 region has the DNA TGCGCCAGCAGCCAAGTGGGACAGAGCACAGATACGCAGTATTTT.

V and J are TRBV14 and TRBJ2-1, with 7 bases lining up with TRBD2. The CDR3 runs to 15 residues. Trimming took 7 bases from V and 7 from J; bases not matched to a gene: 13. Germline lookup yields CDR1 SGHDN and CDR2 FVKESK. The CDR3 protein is CASNRPSGGPNEQFF. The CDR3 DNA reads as TGTGCCAGCAATCGTCCTAGCGGAGGTCCTAATGAGCAGTTCTTC.